These 10 T cell receptor beta chains came from one sample sequenced in a study of blood T cell repertoires in COVID-19. Sequencing was performed with immunoSEQ multiplex PCR; in TCRdb, only in-frame clones are kept and a portion is missing. The sample has 200,000 to 250,000 clones; over 75% are singletons. The sequencing input was PBMCs or T cells enriched from blood (not recorded which). Every receptor here comes from a woman aged 60 to 75 who had recovered from COVID-19.

This sequence joins TRBV14 and TRBJ1-1; no definite D call. Germline loops: CDR1 SGHDN, CDR2 FVKESK. The CDR3 totals 17 residues. Trimming removed 4 bases at V and 3 bases at J, with 21 bases between. The CDR3 coding sequence is TGTGCCAGCAGCCGAAAAGCGGGCGGCTGGAGGGACACTGAAGCTTTCTTT. This codes for CASSRKAGGWRDTEAFF. Drawing the rest from reference TRBV14 and TRBJ1-1, the complete variable domain is EAGVTQFPSHSVIEKGQTVTLRCDPISGHDNLYWYRRVMGKEIKFLLHFVKESKQDESGMPNNRFLAERTGGTYSTLKVQPAELEDSGVYFCASSRKAGGWRDTEAFFGQGTRLTVV.

J is TRBJ2-5 and V is TRBV23-1; 7 bases are shared with TRBD1. TRBV23-1 is an ORF, with its function uncertain. The CDR3 has 16 amino acids. J was trimmed by 5 bases and V by 2 bases; bases with no gene match: 11. The CDR3 region has the DNA TGCGCCAGCAGTCAAATGGACAGGTCGTTTAGGGAGACCCAGTACTTC. Amino acids: CASSQMDRSFRETQYF.

The rearrangement joins TRBV7-6 to TRBJ2-2; TRBD2 agrees at 7 bases. CDR1 is SGHVS, CDR2 FNYEAQ, per germline. Unmatched junction bases numbered 17, after V lost 5 bases and J lost 8 bases. This CDR3 region has 17 residues. CDR3 sequence (DNA): TGTGCCAGCAGCCCGACTTCGGAGGGAGGGCCTAAGGGGGAGCTGTTTTTT. Translation gives CASSPTSEGGPKGELFF.

V and J are TRBV6-5 and TRBJ1-1, with a weak D call TRBD1 (5 bases). Germline V gene data show CDR1 as MNHEY and CDR2 as SVGAGI. Trimming removed 8 bases at V and 7 bases at J, with 20 bases between. CDR3 length: 14 amino acids. The CDR3 nucleotides read TGTGCCAGCCGAAAACCCGGGGGGTCGGGTGAAGCTTTCTTT. It yields the protein CASRKPGGSGEAFF.

The chain employs TRBV6-2 or TRBV6-3 and TRBJ1-1; D gene ambiguous. This CDR3 is 13 amino acids long. Trimming pared 2 bases from V and 5 bases from J, leaving 9 bases between. Per germline, CDR1 MNHEY and CDR2 SVGEGT. Here the CDR3 reads CASSYTGRTEAFF. CDR3 bases: TGTGCCAGCAGTTACACGGGAAGAACTGAAGCTTTCTTT.

The genes are TRBV18 and TRBJ2-3; D is unclear. Between the trimmed V and J ends, which lost 5 bases and 2 bases, there was a span of 5 bases. The CDR3 runs 12 residues. Germline V CDR1 and CDR2: KGHSH, LQKENI. CDR3 nucleotide sequence: TGTGCCAGCTCATCCTACACAGATACGCAGTATTTT. Amino acid sequence: CASSSYTDTQYF.

This clone was observed once. The V gene is TRBV18, the J gene TRBJ2-2; possibly TRBD1 for D (6 bases). Germline loops: CDR1 KGHSH, CDR2 LQKENI. The CDR3 length is 15 residues. Trimming took off 6 bases at V and 6 bases at J, with 17 bases between the two ends. CDR3: CASSPVRGISGELFF. CDR3 bases: TGTGCCAGCTCTCCGGTCAGGGGTATCTCCGGGGAGCTGTTTTTT.

V and J are TRBV5-1 and TRBJ1-3, with D hard to call. This CDR3 is 16 amino acids long. The V gene lost 0 bases and the J gene lost 0 bases, with 10 bases spanning the gap. In germline, CDR1 is SGHRS, CDR2 YFSETQ. CDR3 DNA: TGCGCCAGCAGCTTGGGCCCCGGGATCTCTGGAAACACCATATATTTT. This codes for CASSLGPGISGNTIYF.

This clone has a single count. The chain couples TRBV28 to TRBJ1-1, with D possibly matching TRBD1 (6 bases). CDR1 MDHEN and CDR2 SYDVKM come from the germline V gene. The CDR3 runs 13 residues. The V and J ends lost 2 bases and 5 bases respectively, with 9 bases between them. The DNA for the CDR3 is TGTGCCAGCAGTTTACAGGGGAAAACTGAAGCTTTCTTT. This sequence encodes CASSLQGKTEAFF.

The chain is built from TRBV7-2 and TRBJ1-2; maybe TRBD1 (6 bases). This CDR3 contains 16 residues. Trimming removed 4 bases at V and 6 bases at J, with 21 bases between. Germline lookup yields CDR1 SGHTA and CDR2 FQGNSA. In DNA, the CDR3 is TGTGCCAGCAGCTCCCGTCCCGGGACACATCCGAATGGCTACACCTTC. Translating gives CASSSRPGTHPNGYTF.